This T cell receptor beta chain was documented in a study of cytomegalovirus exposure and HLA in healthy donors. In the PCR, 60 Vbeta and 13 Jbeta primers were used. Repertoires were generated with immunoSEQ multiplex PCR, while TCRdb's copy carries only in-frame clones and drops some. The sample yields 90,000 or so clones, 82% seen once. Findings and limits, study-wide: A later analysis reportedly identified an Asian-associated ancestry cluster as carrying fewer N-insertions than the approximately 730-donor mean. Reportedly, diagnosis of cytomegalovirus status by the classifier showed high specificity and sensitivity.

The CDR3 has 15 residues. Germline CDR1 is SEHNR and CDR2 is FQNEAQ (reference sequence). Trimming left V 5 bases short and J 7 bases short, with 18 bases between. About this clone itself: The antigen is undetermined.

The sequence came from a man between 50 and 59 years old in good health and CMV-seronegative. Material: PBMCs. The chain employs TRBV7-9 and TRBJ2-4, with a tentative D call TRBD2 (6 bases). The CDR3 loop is CASSLGTEVGNIQYF. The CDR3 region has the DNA TGTGCCAGCAGCCTAGGGACTGAAGTGGGGAACATTCAGTACTTC.